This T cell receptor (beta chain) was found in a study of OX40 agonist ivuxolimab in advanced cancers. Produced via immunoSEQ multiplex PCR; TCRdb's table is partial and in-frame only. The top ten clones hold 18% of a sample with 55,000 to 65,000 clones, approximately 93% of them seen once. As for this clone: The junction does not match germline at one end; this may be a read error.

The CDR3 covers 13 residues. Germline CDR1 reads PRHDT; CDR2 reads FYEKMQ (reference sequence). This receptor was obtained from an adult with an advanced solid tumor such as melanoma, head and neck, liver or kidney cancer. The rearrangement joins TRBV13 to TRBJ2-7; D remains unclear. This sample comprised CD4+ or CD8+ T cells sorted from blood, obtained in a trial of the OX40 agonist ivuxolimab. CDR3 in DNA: TGCGCCAGCAGCCAATCCGGTCAGGCCGAGCAGTACTTC. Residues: CASSQSGQAEQYF.